This T cell receptor (beta chain) was obtained from a study of CD8 T cells in ankylosing spondylitis. General study results and limits: For ankylosing spondylitis blood, a TCR beta motif of seven to nine highly homologous variants appeared characteristic. CD8+ by phenotype, disease-linked clones were relatively rare in peripheral blood.

As regards this clonotype: Antigen: not known.

The junction had 12 bases not matched to a gene; V was cut back by 2 bases and J by 4 bases. Per the germline V gene, CDR1 is DFQATT and CDR2 is SNEGSKA (reference sequence). The CDR3 is 16 residues long. In TCRdb, the 5' RACE reads were re-called with MiXCR into one record per CDR3 protein. The data contain 100,000 to 150,000 distinct CDR3 sequences, approximately 10% of them singletons. V usage is TRBV20-1 and J usage is TRBJ1-2, with 8 bases fitting TRBD1. The sequencing sample was made of blood, either unsorted or a sorted T cell fraction (not recorded which). The source is a male donor with ankylosing spondylitis or in good health (not recorded which). The CDR3 here is CSARTGRTGSSYGYTF. CDR3 in DNA: TGCAGTGCTAGAACGGGACGGACAGGGAGTAGCTATGGCTACACCTTC.